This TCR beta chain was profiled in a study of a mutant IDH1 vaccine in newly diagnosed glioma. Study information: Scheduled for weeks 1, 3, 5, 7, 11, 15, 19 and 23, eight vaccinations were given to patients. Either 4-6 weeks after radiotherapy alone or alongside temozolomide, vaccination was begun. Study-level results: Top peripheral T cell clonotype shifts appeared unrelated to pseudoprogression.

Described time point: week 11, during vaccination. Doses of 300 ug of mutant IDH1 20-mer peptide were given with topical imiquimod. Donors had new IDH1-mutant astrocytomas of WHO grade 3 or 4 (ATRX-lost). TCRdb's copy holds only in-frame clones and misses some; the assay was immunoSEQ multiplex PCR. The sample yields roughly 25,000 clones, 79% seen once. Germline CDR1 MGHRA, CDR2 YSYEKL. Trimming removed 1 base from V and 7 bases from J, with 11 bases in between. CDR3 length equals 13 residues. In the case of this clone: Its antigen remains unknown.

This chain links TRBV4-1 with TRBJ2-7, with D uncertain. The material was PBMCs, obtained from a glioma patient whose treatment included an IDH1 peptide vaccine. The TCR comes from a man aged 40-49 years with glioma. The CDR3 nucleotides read TGCGCCAGCAGCCAAGTTGGATCGATGGAGCAGTACTTC. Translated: CASSQVGSMEQYF.